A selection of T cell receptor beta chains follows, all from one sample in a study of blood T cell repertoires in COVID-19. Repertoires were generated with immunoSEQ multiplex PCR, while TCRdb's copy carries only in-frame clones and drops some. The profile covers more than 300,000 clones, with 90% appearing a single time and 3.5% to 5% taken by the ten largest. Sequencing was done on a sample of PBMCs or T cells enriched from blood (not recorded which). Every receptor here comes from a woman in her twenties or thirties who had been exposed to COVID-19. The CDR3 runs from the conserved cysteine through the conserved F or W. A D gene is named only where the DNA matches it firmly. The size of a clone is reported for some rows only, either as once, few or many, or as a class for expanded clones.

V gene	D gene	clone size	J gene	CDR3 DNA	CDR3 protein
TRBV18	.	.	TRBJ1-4	TGTGCCAGCTCACCTTCGGTCTCTAATGAAAAACTGTTTTTT	CASSPSVSNEKLFF
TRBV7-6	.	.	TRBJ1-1	TGTGCCAGCAGCTTAGTGGGAGGGGAAGCTTTCTTT	CASSLVGGEAFF
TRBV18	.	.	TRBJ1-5	TGTGCCAGCTCACCAGCGGACTCAAATCAGCCCCAGCATTTT	CASSPADSNQPQHF
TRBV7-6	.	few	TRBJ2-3	TGTGCCAGCAGCTTACGGGACAACACAGATACGCAGTATTTT	CASSLRDNTDTQYF
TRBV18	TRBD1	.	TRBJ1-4	TGTGCCAGCTCACCACAGGGGGCGTCAGGAGCTGCTAATGAAAAACTGTTTTTT	CASSPQGASGAANEKLFF
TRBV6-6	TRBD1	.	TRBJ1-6	TGTGCCAGCAGTCCCGAAGGACAGGGCCCTATTAATTCACCCCTCCACTTT	CASSPEGQGPINSPLHF
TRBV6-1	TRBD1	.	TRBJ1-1	TGTGCCAGCAGTGAAGCCCCCCCGGGACAGGGGTGGACTGAAGCTTTCTTT	CASSEAPPGQGWTEAFF
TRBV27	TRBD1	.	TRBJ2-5	TGTGCCAGCAGTTGGGGACAGGGAGGGGAGACCCAGTACTTC	CASSWGQGGETQYF
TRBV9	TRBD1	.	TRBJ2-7	TGTGCCAGCAGCGTAGGGGGACAGGGCGAGCAGTACTTC	CASSVGGQGEQYF
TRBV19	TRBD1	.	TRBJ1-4	TGTGCCAGTAGTAAACTGACAGGGCGGGGTAATGAAAAACTGTTTTTT	CASSKLTGRGNEKLFF
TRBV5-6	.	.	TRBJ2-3	TGTGCCAGCCGACGTAAAGGCGGGGGCACAGATACGCAGTATTTT	CASRRKGGGTDTQYF
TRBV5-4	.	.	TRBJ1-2	TGTGCCAGCAGTGTCGACAGCATTAGCTATGGCTACACCTTC	CASSVDSISYGYTF
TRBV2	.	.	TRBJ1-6	TGTGCCAGCAGTGAAAGGTCGGAGAATTCACCCCTCCACTTT	CASSERSENSPLHF
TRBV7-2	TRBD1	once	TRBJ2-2	TGTGCCAGCAGACTCGACAGGGTATACACCGGGGAGCTGTTTTTT	CASRLDRVYTGELFF
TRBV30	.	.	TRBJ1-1	TGTGCCTGGAGTGTAGGGGGACCTGAAGCTTTCTTT	CAWSVGGPEAFF